The entry that follows covers one T cell receptor (beta chain) sequence. This sample was taken from a study of blood T cell repertoires in COVID-19. Overall study: The analysed material was cDNA or gDNA that came from T cells, B-cell-depleted T cells, or PBMCs.

Participants, 18 to 89 years old, spanned 25 or so US areas. Participants' own reports of clinical history determined their cohort assignment. Within 2 weeks of study entry, exposed participants had contacted a PCR-confirmed or clinician-diagnosed COVID-19 case. TCRdb keeps only in-frame clones here, not all; method: immunoSEQ multiplex PCR. Here the sample spans about 260,000 clones, 85% to 90% being singletons. The CDR3 has 15 amino acids. In germline, CDR1 is KGHSH, CDR2 LQKENI. After removal of 2 bases from V and 6 bases from J, the junction contained 8 bases not matched to a gene. The genes are TRBV18 and TRBJ1-1; 8 bases match TRBD1. Material: PBMCs or T cells enriched from blood (not recorded which). The sequence was obtained from a man in his fifties who had been exposed to COVID-19. CDR3 nucleotides: TGTGCCAGCTCACCATCCCCAGGACAGGGCGCTGAAGCTTTCTTT. It encodes CASSPSPGQGAEAFF.